The source of this T cell receptor (beta chain) is a study of blood T cell repertoires in COVID-19. Under the authors' procedure: It was from reference gene primer amplification that nucleated cell counts were estimated. Using immunoSEQ multiplex PCR, the repertoire was profiled, and TCRdb retains in-frame clones only, with some absent. The DNA gave D and trimming, while V, J and clone size come from that table. In the table there are about 20,000 clones, approximately 88% of which are singletons. Trimming took off 2 bases at V and 10 bases at J, with 21 bases between the two ends. The germline V gene encodes CDR1 MNHNS and CDR2 SASEGT. This CDR3 spans 17 amino acids.

This chain joins TRBV6-1 and TRBJ1-6, with unresolved D. The sample comprised PBMCs or T cells enriched from blood (not recorded which). This sequence originates from a woman aged 25-40 years who had recovered from COVID-19. CDR3 in amino acids: CASSEPEGGLIRSPLHF. CDR3 DNA sequence: TGTGCCAGCAGTGAACCCGAGGGAGGGTTGATCAGATCACCCCTCCACTTT.